Following are 17 T cell receptor beta chains from one sample sequenced in a study of blood T cell repertoires in COVID-19. Assay: immunoSEQ multiplex PCR; the TCRdb copy retains only in-frame clones and omits some. Of a few hundred thousand clones in the sample, approximately 89% are singletons; the top ten hold about 12%. Sequencing used peripheral blood. Source of these receptors: an older woman with acute or convalescent COVID-19.

The chain employs TRBV19 and TRBJ1-1; D not certain. Trimming stripped 2 bases from V and 3 bases from J, with 13 bases between. The CDR3 contains 15 residues. Germline CDR1 and CDR2: LNHDA and SQIVND (reference sequence). This chain's CDR3 is CASSILSEGYTEAFF. The CDR3 bases are TGTGCCAGTAGTATATTATCGGAGGGCTACACTGAAGCTTTCTTT.

The V gene is TRBV7-2, the J gene TRBJ1-2; D remains ambiguous. Between the trimmed V and J ends, which lost 1 base and 7 bases, there was a span of 16 bases. CDR1 SGHTA and CDR2 FQGNSA come from the germline V gene. CDR3 length: 15 amino acids. CDR3 loop: CASSLVLPAGAGYTF. The CDR3 DNA is TGTGCCAGCAGCTTAGTTTTGCCGGCGGGTGCTGGCTACACCTTC.

The chain couples TRBV27 to TRBJ1-2; TRBD1 is a possible D gene (6 bases). The V gene's germline CDR1 is MNHEY and CDR2 SMNVEV (reference sequence). The CDR3 runs 16 residues. Trimming pared 5 bases from V and 2 bases from J, leaving 18 bases between. The CDR3 DNA follows: TGTGCCAGCAGTGGGTCGCAGGGGTGGGGGAACTATGGCTACACCTTC. It translates to CASSGSQGWGNYGYTF.

This chain joins TRBV6-5 and TRBJ2-1; 7 bases line up with TRBD2. CDR3 length equals 16 residues. The V gene end was trimmed by 2 bases and the J gene end by 9 bases; junction bases not matched to a gene: 13. Germline V CDR1 and CDR2: MNHEY, SVGAGI. CDR3: CASSYRGEGGWGEQFF. In DNA form, the CDR3 reads TGTGCCAGCAGTTACCGGGGGGAGGGAGGTTGGGGTGAGCAGTTCTTC.

This chain joins TRBV11-2 and TRBJ2-5; 7 bases agree with TRBD2. The junction had 15 bases not matched to a gene; V was cut back by 5 bases and J by 3 bases. The CDR3 has 17 amino acids. Per germline, CDR1 SGHAT and CDR2 FQNNGV. CDR3 sequence reads: CASSIRRASGGKETQYF. In nucleotides, the CDR3 is TGTGCCAGCAGCATACGGCGGGCTAGCGGAGGAAAAGAGACCCAGTACTTC.

This clone has just a few counts. V is TRBV28 and J is TRBJ1-1, with TRBD1 matching over 7 bases. The CDR3 spans 13 residues. The germline V gene encodes CDR1 MDHEN and CDR2 SYDVKM. V dropped 5 bases and J dropped 1; count of bases not matched to a gene: 1. This CDR3 is CASSGQANTEAFF. CDR3 in DNA: TGTGCCAGCAGTGGACAGGCGAACACTGAAGCTTTCTTT.

In its sample, this clone was seen a few times. The chain is built from TRBV11-2 and TRBJ1-1; 8 bases are shared with TRBD1. This CDR3 contains 14 residues. Per germline, CDR1 SGHAT and CDR2 FQNNGV. With 8 bases clipped from V and 2 bases from J, the junction kept 7 bases outside the gene matches. The CDR3 sequence: CASERTGTNTEAFF. CDR3 coding DNA: TGTGCCAGCGAACGGACAGGGACCAACACTGAAGCTTTCTTT.

V is TRBV29-1 and J is TRBJ2-1, with TRBD2 as a possible D gene (6 bases). Germline CDR1 is SQVTM and CDR2 is ANQGSEA. This CDR3 is 16 amino acids long. V was cut by 1 base and J by 0 bases, with 13 bases left in between. This chain's CDR3 is CSVEGRLVSSYNEQFF. CDR3 sequence (DNA): TGCAGCGTTGAAGGACGACTAGTTAGCTCCTACAATGAGCAGTTCTTC.

CDR3: CASTPTPLGQGAGELFF. For the CDR3, the DNA is TGCGCCAGCACCCCAACCCCCCTGGGACAGGGTGCCGGGGAGCTGTTTTTT. The chain employs TRBV5-1 and TRBJ2-2, with 9 bases fitting TRBD1. This CDR3 spans 17 amino acids. J was trimmed by 6 bases and V by 6 bases; bases with no gene match: 15. CDR1 is SGHRS, CDR2 YFSETQ, per germline.

The chain combines TRBV7-2 with TRBJ2-7; possible D gene TRBD2, 6 bases. The CDR3 is made up of 17 amino acids. Per the germline V gene, CDR1 is SGHTA and CDR2 is FQGNSA. Trimming removed 0 bases at V and 4 bases at J, with 19 bases between. As DNA, the CDR3 is TGTGCCAGCAGCTTAGCCCCCGGGGGACCCAACGCTTACGAGCAGTACTTC. Amino acid sequence: CASSLAPGGPNAYEQYF.

V and J are TRBV29-1 and TRBJ1-5, with D unclear. Germline-derived CDR1 and CDR2 are SQVTM and ANQGSEA. Trimming removed 1 base at V and 7 bases at J, with 11 bases between. The CDR3 spans 13 residues. The CDR3 bases are TGCAGCGTTGAAGGAGGGCTTGGGCAGCCCCAGCATTTT. Encoded protein: CSVEGGLGQPQHF. Combining the CDR3 with reference TRBV29-1 and TRBJ1-5 gives the whole variable domain SAVISQKPSRDICQRGTSLTIQCQVDSQVTMMFWYRQQPGQSLTLIATANQGSEATYESGFVIDKFPISRPNLTFSTLTVSNMSPEDSSIYLCSVEGGLGQPQHFGDGTRLSIL.

The chain combines TRBV30 with TRBJ2-1; tentatively, D is TRBD2 (5 bases). This CDR3 has 14 amino acids. The V end lost 3 bases, the J end lost 0 bases, and 9 bases lay between the germline ends. Germline CDR1 is GTSNPN and CDR2 is SVGIG (reference sequence). The CDR3 sequence is CAWRKRSSYNEQFF. The CDR3 nucleotides are TGTGCCTGGAGGAAGCGGAGCTCCTACAATGAGCAGTTCTTC. The entire variable domain, with the rest obtained from reference TRBV30 and TRBJ2-1, is as follows: SQTIHQWPATLVQPVGSPLSLECTVEGTSNPNLYWYRQAAGRGLQLLFYSVGIGQISSEVPQNLSASRPQDRQFILSSKKLLLSDSGFYLCAWRKRSSYNEQFFGPGTRLTVL.

As concerns this clone: Mismatch with germline at one junction end may stem from a read error. The rearrangement joins TRBV4-3 to TRBJ1-1, with 9 bases aligning to TRBD1. The CDR3 extends over 15 amino acids. Per germline, CDR1 LGHNA and CDR2 YSLEER. This chain's CDR3 is CASSQRTGVNIEAFF. Here the CDR3 DNA reads TGCGCCAGCAGCCAGAGGACAGGGGTGAACATTGAAGCTTTCTTT.

V gene TRBV30 combines with J gene TRBJ2-2; TRBD1 matches at 8 bases. The V gene end was trimmed by 5 bases and the J gene end by 3 bases; junction bases not matched to a gene: 5. Germline-derived CDR1 and CDR2 are GTSNPN and SVGIG (reference sequence). CDR3 length equals 14 residues. CDR3 in amino acids: CAWRAGGYTGELFF. The CDR3 region has the DNA TGTGCCTGGCGTGCAGGGGGCTACACCGGGGAGCTGTTTTTT.

V is TRBV3-1 (or the pseudogene TRBV3-2) and J is TRBJ2-5, with D maybe TRBD2 (6 bases). Germline CDR1 LGHDT, CDR2 YNNKEL (reference sequence). This CDR3 contains 12 residues. The germline V and J ends were trimmed by 4 bases and 7 bases, with 10 bases remaining between them. The CDR3 coding sequence is TGTGCCAGCAGCCTTGCACTAGCGACCCAGTACTTC. Translation: CASSLALATQYF.

This clone was seen a handful of times. The rearrangement uses TRBV12-3 or TRBV12-4 and TRBJ2-7; tentative D call: TRBD2 (5 bases). The CDR3 is 11 residues long. Trimming removed 5 bases at V and 7 bases at J, with 9 bases between. This chain's CDR3 is CASSLRGEQYF. In DNA form, the CDR3 reads TGTGCCAGCAGTCTCCGAGGGGAGCAGTACTTC.

The chain carries TRBV6-5 and TRBJ1-5; TRBD1 matches 9 bases. Trimming took 5 bases from V and 6 from J; bases not matched to a gene: 8. CDR1 is MNHEY and CDR2 is SVGAGI in the germline V gene. This CDR3 contains 15 residues. The CDR3 bases are TGTGCCAGCAGTATAGGACAGGGGTTGGGTCAGCCCCAGCATTTT. Protein: CASSIGQGLGQPQHF.